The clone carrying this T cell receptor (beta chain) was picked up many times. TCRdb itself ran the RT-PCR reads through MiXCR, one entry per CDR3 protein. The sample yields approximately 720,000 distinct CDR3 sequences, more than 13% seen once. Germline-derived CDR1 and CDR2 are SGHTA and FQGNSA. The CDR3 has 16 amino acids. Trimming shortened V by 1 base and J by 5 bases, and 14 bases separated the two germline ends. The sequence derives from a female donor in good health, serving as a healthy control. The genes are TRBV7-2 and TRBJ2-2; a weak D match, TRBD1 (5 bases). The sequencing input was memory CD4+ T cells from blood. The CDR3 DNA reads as TGTGCCAGCAGCTTAGTAAGGGGTCGGAGAACCGGGGAGCTGTTTTTT. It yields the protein CASSLVRGRRTGELFF. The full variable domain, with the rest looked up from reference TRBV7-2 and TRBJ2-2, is GAGVSQSPSNKVTEKGKDVELRCDPISGHTALYWYRQSLGQGLEFLIYFQGNSAPDKSGLPSDRFSAERTGGSVSTLTIQRTQQEDSAVYLCASSLVRGRRTGELFFGEGSRLTVL.